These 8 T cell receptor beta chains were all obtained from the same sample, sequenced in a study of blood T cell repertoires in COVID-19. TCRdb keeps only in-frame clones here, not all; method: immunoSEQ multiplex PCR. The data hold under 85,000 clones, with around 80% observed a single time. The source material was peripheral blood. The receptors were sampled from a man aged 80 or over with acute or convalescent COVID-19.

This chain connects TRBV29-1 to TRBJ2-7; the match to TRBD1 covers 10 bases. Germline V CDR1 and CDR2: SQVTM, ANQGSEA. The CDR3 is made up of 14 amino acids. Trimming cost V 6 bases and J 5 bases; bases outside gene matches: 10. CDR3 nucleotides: TGCAGCGTCGTGGGGACAGGGGAGAGGAACGAGCAGTACTTC. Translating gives CSVVGTGERNEQYF.

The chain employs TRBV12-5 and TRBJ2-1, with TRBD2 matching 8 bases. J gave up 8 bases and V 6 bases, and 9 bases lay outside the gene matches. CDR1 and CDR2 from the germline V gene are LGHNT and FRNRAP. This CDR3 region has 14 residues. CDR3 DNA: TGTGCTAGTGGCCAGGGACTAGTTGACGATGAGCAGTTCTTC. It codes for CASGQGLVDDEQFF.

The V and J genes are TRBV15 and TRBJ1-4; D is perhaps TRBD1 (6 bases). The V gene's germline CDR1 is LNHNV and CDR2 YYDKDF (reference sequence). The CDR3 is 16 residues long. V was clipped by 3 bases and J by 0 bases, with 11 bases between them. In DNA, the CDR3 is TGTGCCACCAGCAGCGGGACATCTGCAACTAATGAAAAACTGTTTTTT. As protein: CATSSGTSATNEKLFF.

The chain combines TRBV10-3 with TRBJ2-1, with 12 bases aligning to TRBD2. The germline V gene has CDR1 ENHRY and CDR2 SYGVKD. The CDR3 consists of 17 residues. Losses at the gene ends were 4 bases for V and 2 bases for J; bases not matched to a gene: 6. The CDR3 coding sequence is TGTGCCATCAGTGGCTCTAGCGGGAGGGCCGCCTACAATGAGCAGTTCTTC. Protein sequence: CAISGSSGRAAYNEQFF.

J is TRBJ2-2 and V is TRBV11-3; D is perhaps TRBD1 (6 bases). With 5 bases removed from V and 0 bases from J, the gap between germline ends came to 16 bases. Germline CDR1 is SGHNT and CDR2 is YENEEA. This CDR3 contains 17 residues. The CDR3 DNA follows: TGTGCCAGCAGCCCCTCGGGACACTACGCGAACACCGGGGAGCTGTTTTTT. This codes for CASSPSGHYANTGELFF. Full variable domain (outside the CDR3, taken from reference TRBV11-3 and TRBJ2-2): EAGVVQSPRYKIIEKKQPVAFWCNPISGHNTLYWYLQNLGQGPELLIRYENEEAVDDSQLPKDRFSAERLKGVDSTLKIQPAELGDSAVYLCASSPSGHYANTGELFFGEGSRLTVL.

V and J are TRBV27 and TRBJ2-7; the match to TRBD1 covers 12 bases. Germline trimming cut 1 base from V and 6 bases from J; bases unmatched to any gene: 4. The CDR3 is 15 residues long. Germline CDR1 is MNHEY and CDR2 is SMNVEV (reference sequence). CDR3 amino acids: CASSLWGQGASEQYF. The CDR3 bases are TGTGCCAGCAGTTTATGGGGACAGGGGGCTTCCGAGCAGTACTTC.

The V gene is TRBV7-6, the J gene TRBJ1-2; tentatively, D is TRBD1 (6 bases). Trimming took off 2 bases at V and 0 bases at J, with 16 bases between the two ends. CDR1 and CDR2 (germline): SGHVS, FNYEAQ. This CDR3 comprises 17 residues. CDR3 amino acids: CASSLYGNREANYGYTF. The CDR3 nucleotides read TGTGCCAGCAGCTTATACGGTAACAGGGAAGCTAACTATGGCTACACCTTC.

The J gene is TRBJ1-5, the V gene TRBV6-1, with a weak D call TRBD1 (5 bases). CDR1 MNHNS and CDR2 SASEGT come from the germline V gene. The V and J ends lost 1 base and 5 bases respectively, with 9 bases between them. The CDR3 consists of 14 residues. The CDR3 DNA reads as TGTGCCAGCAGTGAAGGAAGGGGCCATCAGCCCCAGCATTTT. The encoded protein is CASSEGRGHQPQHF.